Shown below are 2 T cell receptor beta chains from a single sample sequenced in a study of tumor-infiltrating lymphocytes in primary liver carcinoma (dated by TCRdb to 2015 to 2018). Instrument used: Illumina HiSeq 2500. Using a constant-region primer and ProtoScript II reverse transcriptase, TCRbeta-specific cDNA was reverse-transcribed from around 520 ng total RNA. Three nested multiplex PCR rounds, following a slightly modified ARM-PCR procedure, were used to build the TCRbeta libraries. Each of the first two PCR rounds ran for around 11 cycles and used multiplex TRBV1-TRBV30 forward primers together with a Cbeta reverse primer. TCRdb applied fastp at Q25 and MiXCR to the public reads, then kept only in-frame beta chains. A single entry per CDR3 protein holds the most common genes and DNA from its merged rows. The sample table contains some 180,000 distinct CDR3 sequences; only one count was recorded for around 60% of them. The ten biggest clones cover approximately 65% of the sample.

RNA from unsorted whole blood was extracted with TRIzol reagent, and germline DNA was obtained with the DNeasy Blood & Tissue kit. Input material: peripheral blood. The receptor source for this set is a man between 35 and 55 years old with primary liver carcinoma and hepatitis B virus infection.

A remark on this clonotype: With a much larger clone just one base away, this may be a read error. The chain couples TRBV12-3 or TRBV12-4 to TRBJ1-5; 7 bases align to TRBD1. The CDR3 has 14 amino acids. The V segment lost 10 bases and the J segment 6 bases; nucleotides outside the gene matches: 12. The CDR3 DNA is TGTGCCAACAGCCGGGACAGTGCTCTTCAGCCCCAGCATTTT. This encodes CANSRDSALQPQHF.

V usage is TRBV6-5 and J usage is TRBJ2-7; 9 nucleotides align to TRBD1. The CDR3 spans 13 residues. Germline V gene sequence: CDR1 MNHEY, CDR2 SVGAGI. The junction had 1 base not matched to a gene; V was cut back by 4 bases and J by 3 bases. DNA of the CDR3: TGTGCCAGCAGTTGGGGACAGGGCTACGAGCAGTACTTC. Protein sequence: CASSWGQGYEQYF.